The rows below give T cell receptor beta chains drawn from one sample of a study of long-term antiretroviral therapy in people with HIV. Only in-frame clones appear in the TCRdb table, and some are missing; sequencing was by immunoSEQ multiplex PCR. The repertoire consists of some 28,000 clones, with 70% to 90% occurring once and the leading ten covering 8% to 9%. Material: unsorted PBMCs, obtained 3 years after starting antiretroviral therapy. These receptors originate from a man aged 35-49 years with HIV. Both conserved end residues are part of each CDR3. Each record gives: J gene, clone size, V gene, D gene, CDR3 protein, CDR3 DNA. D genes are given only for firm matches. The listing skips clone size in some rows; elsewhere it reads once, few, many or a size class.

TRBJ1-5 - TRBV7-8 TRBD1 CASSFGTGLNQPQHF TGTGCCAGCAGCTTCGGGACAGGGCTCAATCAGCCCCAGCATTTT
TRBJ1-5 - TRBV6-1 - CASSEMRLNQPQHF TGTGCCAGCAGTGAAATGCGTCTCAATCAGCCCCAGCATTTT
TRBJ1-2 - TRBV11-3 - CASSLGGNYGYTF TGTGCCAGCAGCTTAGGCGGTAACTATGGCTACACCTTC
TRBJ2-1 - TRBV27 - CASSLSMEPNEQFF TGTGCCAGCAGTTTATCGATGGAGCCCAATGAGCAGTTCTTC
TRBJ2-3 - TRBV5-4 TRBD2 CASSLAGGGTQYF TGTGCCAGCAGCTTGGCCGGCGGGGGTACGCAGTATTTT
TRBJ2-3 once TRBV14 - CASSQEFTADTQYF TGTGCCAGCAGCCAGGAGTTCACTGCAGATACGCAGTATTTT
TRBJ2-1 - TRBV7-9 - CASSFVGVNNEQFF TGTGCCAGCAGCTTTGTGGGAGTAAACAATGAGCAGTTCTTC
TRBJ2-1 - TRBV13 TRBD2 CASSPAPSGSLNEQFF TGTGCCAGCAGCCCCGCCCCTAGCGGGAGTCTCAATGAGCAGTTCTTC
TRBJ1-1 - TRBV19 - CASSSDRGATEAFF TGTGCCAGTAGCTCCGATCGGGGTGCCACTGAAGCTTTCTTT
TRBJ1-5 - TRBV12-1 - CASSTTGKPQHF TGTGCCAGCAGCACGACAGGGAAGCCCCAGCATTTT
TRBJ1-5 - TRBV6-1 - CASRQGGNQPQHF TGTGCCAGCCGCCAGGGTGGCAATCAGCCCCAGCATTTT
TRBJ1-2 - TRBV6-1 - CASSEVGVRGYGYTF TGTGCCAGCAGTGAGGTCGGGGTACGAGGCTATGGCTACACCTTC
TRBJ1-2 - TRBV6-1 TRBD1 CASRVGQGDGYTF TGTGCCAGCAGGGTCGGACAGGGGGATGGCTACACCTTC
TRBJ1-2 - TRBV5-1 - CASSLVSRAYTF TGCGCCAGCAGCTTGGTCTCCAGGGCCTACACCTTC
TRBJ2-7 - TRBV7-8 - CASSLGSWDGTYEQYF TGTGCCAGCAGCTTAGGAAGTTGGGACGGGACCTACGAGCAGTACTTC
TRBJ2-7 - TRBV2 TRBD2 CASSVLASSYEQYF TGTGCCAGCAGTGTACTAGCGAGCTCCTACGAGCAGTACTTC
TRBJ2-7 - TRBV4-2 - CASSQTGNYEQYF TGTGCCAGCAGCCAGACGGGGAACTACGAGCAGTACTTC
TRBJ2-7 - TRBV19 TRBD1 CASSIGQGVTYEQYF TGTGCCAGTAGTATAGGGCAGGGGGTCACCTACGAGCAGTACTTC
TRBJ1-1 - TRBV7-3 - CASSLGAGNTEAFF TGTGCCAGCAGCTTGGGGGCAGGGAACACTGAAGCTTTCTTT
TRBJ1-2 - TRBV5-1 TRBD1 CASSSGTDTYGYTF TGCGCCAGCAGCTCCGGGACAGACACCTATGGCTACACCTTC